The sequence of this TCR beta chain was determined in a study of technical replicates of blood from a handful of donors. Measured with immunoSEQ multiplex PCR; TCRdb has only the in-frame clones, and not every one. This sample has some 77,000 clones, with over 75% found just once. The V gene lost 4 bases and the J gene lost 7 bases, with 16 bases spanning the gap. This CDR3 contains 13 residues. Germline assignment: CDR1 SQVTM and CDR2 ANQGSEA. The gene calls are TRBV29-1 and TRBJ1-2; weak D call: TRBD1 (6 bases). The source material was T cells isolated from PBMCs. This receptor was obtained from a human donor in good health. The CDR3 reads CSVGTGLSGGYTF. DNA for the CDR3: TGCAGCGTTGGTACAGGGCTTTCGGGTGGCTACACCTTC.